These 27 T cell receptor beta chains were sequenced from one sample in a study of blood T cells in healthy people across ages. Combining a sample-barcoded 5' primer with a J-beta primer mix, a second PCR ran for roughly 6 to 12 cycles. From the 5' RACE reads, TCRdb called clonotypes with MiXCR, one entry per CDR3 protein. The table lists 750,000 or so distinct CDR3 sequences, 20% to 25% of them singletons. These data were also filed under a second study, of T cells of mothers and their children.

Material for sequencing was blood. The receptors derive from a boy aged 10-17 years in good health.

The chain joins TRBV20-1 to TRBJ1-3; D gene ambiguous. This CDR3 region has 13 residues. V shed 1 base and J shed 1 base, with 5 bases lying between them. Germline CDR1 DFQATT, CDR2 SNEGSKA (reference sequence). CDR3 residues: CSARVRSGNTIYF. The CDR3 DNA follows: TGCAGTGCTAGAGTAAGATCTGGAAACACCATATATTTT.

This chain's CDR3 is CSARDGWDNEQFF. The CDR3 bases are TGCAGTGCTAGAGATGGCTGGGACAATGAGCAGTTCTTC. The gene calls are TRBV20-1 and TRBJ2-1; D not certain. Germline V lookup: CDR1 DFQATT, CDR2 SNEGSKA (reference sequence). V lost 0 bases and J 5 bases, leaving 8 bases between the germline ends. This CDR3 comprises 13 residues.

CDR3 DNA: TGCAGCTGTCATGGGGGTCAGACCCAAGAGACCCAGTACTTC. Protein product: CSCHGGQTQETQYF. V is TRBV29-1 and J is TRBJ2-5; D might be TRBD1 or TRBD2, each matching 5 bases. Germline-derived CDR1 and CDR2 are SQVTM and ANQGSEA. This CDR3 region has 14 residues. The V end was cut by 8 bases, the J end by 1 base, with 17 bases between.

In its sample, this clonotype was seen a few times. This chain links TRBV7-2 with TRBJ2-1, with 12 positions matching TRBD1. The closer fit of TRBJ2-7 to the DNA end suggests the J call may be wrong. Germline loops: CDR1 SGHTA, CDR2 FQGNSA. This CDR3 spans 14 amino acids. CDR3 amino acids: CASSSGQGAVEQYF. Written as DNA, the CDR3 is TGTGCCAGCAGCTCGGGACAGGGGGCTGTAGAGCAGTACTTC.

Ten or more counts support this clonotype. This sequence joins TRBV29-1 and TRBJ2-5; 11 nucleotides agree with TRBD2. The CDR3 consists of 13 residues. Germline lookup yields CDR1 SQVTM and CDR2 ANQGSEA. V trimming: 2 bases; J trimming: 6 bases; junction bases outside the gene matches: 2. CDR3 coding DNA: TGCAGCGTTGAAACTAGCGGGGGAAAGACCCAGTACTTC. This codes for CSVETSGGKTQYF. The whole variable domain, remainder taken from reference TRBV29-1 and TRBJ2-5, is SAVISQKPSRDICQRGTSLTIQCQVDSQVTMMFWYRQQPGQSLTLIATANQGSEATYESGFVIDKFPISRPNLTFSTLTVSNMSPEDSSIYLCSVETSGGKTQYFGPGTRLLVL.

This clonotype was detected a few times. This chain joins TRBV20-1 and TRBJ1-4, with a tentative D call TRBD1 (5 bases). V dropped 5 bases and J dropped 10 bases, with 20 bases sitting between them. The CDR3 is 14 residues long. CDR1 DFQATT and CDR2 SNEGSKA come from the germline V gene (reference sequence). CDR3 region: CSAYQGYNRGKLFF. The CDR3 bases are TGCAGTGCTTACCAGGGATACAACCGGGGAAAACTGTTTTTT.

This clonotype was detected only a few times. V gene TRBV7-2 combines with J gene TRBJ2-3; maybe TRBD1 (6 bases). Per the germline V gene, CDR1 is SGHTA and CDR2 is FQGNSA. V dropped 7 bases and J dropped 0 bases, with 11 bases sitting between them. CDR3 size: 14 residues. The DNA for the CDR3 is TGTGCCAGCAATCTGGACAGCAGCACAGATACGCAGTATTTT. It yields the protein CASNLDSSTDTQYF.

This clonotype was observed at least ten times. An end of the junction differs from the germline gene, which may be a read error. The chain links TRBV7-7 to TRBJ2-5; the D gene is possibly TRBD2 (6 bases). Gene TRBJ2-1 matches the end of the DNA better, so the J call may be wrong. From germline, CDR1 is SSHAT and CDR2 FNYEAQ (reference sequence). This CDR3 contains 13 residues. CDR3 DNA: TGTGCTAGCAGCTTAGCGGTGGGCCGAGAGCAGTTCTTC. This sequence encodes CASSLAVGREQFF.

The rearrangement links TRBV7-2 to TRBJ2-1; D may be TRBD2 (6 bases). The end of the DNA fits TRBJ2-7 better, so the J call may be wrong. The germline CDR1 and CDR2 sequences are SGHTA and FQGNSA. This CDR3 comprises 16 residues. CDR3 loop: CASSLSGGGNSYEQYF. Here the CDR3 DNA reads TGTGCCAGCAGCTTATCTGGTGGCGGGAATTCCTACGAGCAGTACTTC.

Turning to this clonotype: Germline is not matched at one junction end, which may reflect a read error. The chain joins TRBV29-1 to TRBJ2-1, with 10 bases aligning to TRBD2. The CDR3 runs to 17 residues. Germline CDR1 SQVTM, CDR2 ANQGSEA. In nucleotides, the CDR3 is TGCAGCGTTGCCCACTCGGCTAGCGGGAGCTCCCACAATGAGCAGTTCTTC. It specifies CSVAHSASGSSHNEQFF.

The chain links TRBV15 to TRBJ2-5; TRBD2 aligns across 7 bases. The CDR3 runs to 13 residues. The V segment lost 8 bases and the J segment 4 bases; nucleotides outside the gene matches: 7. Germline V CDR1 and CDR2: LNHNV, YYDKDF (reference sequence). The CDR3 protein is CATGRIAGETQYF. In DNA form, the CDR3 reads TGTGCCACCGGCCGAATAGCGGGAGAGACCCAGTACTTC.

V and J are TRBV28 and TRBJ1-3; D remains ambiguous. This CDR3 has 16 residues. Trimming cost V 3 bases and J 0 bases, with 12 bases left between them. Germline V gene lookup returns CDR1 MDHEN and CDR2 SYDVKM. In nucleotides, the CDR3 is TGTGCCAGCAGTTTCATCCGGGGAGTCTCTGGAAACACCATATATTTT. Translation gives CASSFIRGVSGNTIYF.

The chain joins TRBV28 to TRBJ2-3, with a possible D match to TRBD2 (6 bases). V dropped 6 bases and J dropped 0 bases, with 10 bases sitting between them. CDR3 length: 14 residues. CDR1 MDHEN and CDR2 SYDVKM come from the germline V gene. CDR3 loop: CASSWDSSTDTQYF. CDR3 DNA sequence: TGTGCCAGCAGCTGGGACTCTAGCACAGATACGCAGTATTTT.

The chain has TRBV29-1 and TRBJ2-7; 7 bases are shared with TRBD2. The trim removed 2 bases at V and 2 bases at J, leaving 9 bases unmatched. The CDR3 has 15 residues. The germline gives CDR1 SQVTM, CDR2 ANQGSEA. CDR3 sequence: CSVELPSGLPYEQYF. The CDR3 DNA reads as TGCAGCGTTGAATTGCCTAGCGGCCTCCCCTACGAGCAGTACTTC.

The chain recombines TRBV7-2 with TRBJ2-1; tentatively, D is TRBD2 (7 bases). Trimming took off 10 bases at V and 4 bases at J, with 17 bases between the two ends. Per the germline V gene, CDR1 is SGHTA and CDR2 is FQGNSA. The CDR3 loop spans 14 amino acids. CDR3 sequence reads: CAILGGGGYNEQFF. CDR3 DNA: TGTGCCATTTTGGGGGGCGGGGGATACAATGAGCAGTTCTTC. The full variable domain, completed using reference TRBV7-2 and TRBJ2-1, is GAGVSQSPSNKVTEKGKDVELRCDPISGHTALYWYRQSLGQGLEFLIYFQGNSAPDKSGLPSDRFSAERTGGSVSTLTIQRTQQEDSAVYLCAILGGGGYNEQFFGPGTRLTVL.

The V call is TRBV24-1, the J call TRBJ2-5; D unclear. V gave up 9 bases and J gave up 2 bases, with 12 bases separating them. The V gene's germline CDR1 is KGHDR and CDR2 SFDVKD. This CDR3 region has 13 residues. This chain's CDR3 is CATGKDGQETQYF. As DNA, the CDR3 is TGTGCCACCGGGAAGGACGGGCAAGAGACCCAGTACTTC.

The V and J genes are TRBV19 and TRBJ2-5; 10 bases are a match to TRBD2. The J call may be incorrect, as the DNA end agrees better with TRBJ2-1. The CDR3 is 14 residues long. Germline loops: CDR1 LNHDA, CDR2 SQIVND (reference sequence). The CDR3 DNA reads TGTGCCAGTAGTCAGGCTAGCGGGAGCGGTGAGCAGTTCTTC. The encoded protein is CASSQASGSGEQFF.

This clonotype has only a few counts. CDR3 sequence: CASSLDVAGDLIRREDTQYF. The DNA for the CDR3 is TGCGCCAGCAGCTTGGATGTTGCGGGAGATTTAATACGAAGGGAAGATACGCAGTATTTT. This chain links TRBV5-1 with TRBJ2-3; 7 nucleotides line up with TRBD2. The CDR3 loop spans 20 amino acids. Germline CDR1 is SGHRS and CDR2 is YFSETQ. J gave up 5 bases and V 0 bases, and 21 bases lay outside the gene matches. Full variable domain (rest looked up from reference TRBV5-1 and TRBJ2-3): KAGVTQTPRYLIKTRGQQVTLSCSPISGHRSVSWYQQTPGQGLQFLFEYFSETQRNKGNFPGRFSGRQFSNSRSEMNVSTLELGDSALYLCASSLDVAGDLIRREDTQYFGPGTRLTVL.

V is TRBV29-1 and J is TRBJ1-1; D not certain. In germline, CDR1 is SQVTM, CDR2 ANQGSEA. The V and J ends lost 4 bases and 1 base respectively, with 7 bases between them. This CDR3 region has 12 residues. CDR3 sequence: CSVVWPNTEAFF. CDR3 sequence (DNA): TGCAGCGTTGTCTGGCCGAACACTGAAGCTTTCTTT.

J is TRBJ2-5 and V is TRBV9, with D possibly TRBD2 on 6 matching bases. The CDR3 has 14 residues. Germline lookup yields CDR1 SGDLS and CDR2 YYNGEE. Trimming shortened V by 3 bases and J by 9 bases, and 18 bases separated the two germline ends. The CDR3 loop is CASSAEAGWEAQYF. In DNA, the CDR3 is TGTGCCAGCAGCGCGGAGGCGGGATGGGAGGCCCAGTACTTC.

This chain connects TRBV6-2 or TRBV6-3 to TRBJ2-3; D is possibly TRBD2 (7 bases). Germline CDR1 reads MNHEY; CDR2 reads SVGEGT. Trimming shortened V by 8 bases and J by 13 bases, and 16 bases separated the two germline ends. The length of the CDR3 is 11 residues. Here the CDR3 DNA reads TGTGCCAGCGGCTATGGGGGGGCTGAGTATTTT. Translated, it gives CASGYGGAEYF.

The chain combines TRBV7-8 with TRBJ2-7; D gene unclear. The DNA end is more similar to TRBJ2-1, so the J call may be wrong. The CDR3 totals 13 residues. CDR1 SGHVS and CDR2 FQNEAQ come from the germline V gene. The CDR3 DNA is TGTGCCAGCAGCACGGACGGTTACAATGAGCAGTTCTTC. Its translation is CASSTDGYNEQFF.

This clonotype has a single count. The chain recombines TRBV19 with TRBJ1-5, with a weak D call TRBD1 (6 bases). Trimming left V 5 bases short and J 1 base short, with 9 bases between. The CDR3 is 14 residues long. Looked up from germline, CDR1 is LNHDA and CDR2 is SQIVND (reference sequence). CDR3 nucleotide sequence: TGTGCCAGTAGTGTCGGACAGAGCAATCAGCCCCAGCATTTT. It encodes CASSVGQSNQPQHF. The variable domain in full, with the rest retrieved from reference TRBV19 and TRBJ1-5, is DGGITQSPKYLFRKEGQNVTLSCEQNLNHDAMYWYRQDPGQGLRLIYYSQIVNDFQKGDIAEGYSVSREKKESFPLTVTSAQKNPTAFYLCASSVGQSNQPQHFGDGTRLSIL.

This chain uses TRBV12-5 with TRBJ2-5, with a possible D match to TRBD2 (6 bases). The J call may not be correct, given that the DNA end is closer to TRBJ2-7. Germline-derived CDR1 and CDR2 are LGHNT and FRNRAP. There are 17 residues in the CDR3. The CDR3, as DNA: TGTGCTAGTGGTTTCGCCGAGGCCGAGAGAGCGGGCTACGAGCAGTACTTC. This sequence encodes CASGFAEAERAGYEQYF.

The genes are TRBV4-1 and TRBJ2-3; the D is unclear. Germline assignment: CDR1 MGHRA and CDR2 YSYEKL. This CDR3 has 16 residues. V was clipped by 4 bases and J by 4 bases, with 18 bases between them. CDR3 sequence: CASSPLTSTGADTQYF. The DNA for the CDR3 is TGCGCCAGCAGCCCCCTAACATCAACTGGGGCAGATACGCAGTATTTT.

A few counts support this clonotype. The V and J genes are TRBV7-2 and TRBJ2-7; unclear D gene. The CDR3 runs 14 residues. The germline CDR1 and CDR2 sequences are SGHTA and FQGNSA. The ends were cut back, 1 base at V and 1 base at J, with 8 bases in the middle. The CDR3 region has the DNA TGTGCCAGCAGCTTAGGGCATCCGTCCTACGAGCAGTACTTC. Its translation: CASSLGHPSYEQYF. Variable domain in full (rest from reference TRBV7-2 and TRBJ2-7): GAGVSQSPSNKVTEKGKDVELRCDPISGHTALYWYRQSLGQGLEFLIYFQGNSAPDKSGLPSDRFSAERTGGSVSTLTIQRTQQEDSAVYLCASSLGHPSYEQYFGPGTRLTVT.

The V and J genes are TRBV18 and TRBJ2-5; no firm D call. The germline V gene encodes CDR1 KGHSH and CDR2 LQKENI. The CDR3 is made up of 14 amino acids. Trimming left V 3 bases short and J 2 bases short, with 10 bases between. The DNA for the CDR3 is TGTGCCAGCTCACCGACGTCCGTTCAAGAGACCCAGTACTTC. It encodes CASSPTSVQETQYF.